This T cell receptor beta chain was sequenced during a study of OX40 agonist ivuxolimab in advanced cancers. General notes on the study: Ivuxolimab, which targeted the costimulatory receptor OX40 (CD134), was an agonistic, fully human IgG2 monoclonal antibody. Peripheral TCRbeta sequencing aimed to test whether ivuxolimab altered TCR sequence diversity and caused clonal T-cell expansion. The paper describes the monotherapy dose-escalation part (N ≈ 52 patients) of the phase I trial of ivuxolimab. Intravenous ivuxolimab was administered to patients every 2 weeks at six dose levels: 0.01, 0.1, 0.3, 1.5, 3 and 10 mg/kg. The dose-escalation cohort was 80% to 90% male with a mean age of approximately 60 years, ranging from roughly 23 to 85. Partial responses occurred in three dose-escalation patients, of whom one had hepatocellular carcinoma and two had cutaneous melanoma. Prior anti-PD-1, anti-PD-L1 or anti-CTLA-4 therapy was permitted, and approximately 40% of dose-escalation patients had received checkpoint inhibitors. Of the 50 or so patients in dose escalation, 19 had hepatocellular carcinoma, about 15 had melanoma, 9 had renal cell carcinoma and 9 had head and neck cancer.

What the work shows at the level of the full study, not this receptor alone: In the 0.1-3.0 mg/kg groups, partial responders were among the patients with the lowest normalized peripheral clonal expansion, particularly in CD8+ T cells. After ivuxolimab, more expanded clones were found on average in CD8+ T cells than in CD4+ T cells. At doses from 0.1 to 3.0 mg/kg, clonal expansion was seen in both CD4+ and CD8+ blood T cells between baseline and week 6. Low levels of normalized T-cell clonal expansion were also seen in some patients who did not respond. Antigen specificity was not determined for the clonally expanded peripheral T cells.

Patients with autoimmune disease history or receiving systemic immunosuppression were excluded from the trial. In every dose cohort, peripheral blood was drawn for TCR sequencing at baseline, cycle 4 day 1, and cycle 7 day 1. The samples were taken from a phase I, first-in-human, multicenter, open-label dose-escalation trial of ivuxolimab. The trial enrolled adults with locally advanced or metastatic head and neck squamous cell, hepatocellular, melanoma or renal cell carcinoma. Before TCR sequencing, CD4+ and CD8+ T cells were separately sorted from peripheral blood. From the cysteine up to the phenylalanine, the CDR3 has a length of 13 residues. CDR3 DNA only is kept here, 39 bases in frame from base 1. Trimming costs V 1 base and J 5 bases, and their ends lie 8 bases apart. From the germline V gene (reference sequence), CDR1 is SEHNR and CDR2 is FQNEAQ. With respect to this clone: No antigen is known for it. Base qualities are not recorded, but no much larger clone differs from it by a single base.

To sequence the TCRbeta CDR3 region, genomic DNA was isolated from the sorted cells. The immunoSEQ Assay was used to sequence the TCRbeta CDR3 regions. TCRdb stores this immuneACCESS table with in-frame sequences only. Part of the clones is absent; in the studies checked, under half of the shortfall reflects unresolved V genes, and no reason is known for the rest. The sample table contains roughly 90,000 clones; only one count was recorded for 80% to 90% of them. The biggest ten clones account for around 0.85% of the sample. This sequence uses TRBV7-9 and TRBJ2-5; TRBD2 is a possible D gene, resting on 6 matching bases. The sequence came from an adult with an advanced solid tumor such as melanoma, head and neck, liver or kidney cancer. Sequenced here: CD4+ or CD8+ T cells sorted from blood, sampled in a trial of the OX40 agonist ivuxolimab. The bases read TGTGCCAGCAGCTTAGGAGGGAGGGAGACCCAGTACTTC. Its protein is CASSLGGRETQYF.